This T cell receptor (beta chain) was identified during a study of PD-L1 blockade in urothelial cancer. Libraries were prepared by immunoSEQ multiplex PCR; TCRdb keeps only in-frame clonotypes and omits some of them. Here the sample spans approximately 91,000 clones, around four fifths being singletons. This CDR3 is 15 amino acids long. Trimming left V 4 bases short and J 3 bases short, with 13 bases between. Germline loops: CDR1 LNHDA, CDR2 SQIVND (reference sequence). Described time point: peripheral blood 6 weeks after treatment start. The sequence was collected from a man in his 70s with urothelial cancer. V is TRBV19 and J is TRBJ1-5, with D possibly being TRBD1 (6 bases). Sequenced material: PBMCs, taken around atezolizumab (anti-PD-L1) treatment. The CDR3 DNA sequence: TGTGCCAGTAGTACGGGGACATCCACCAATCAGCCCCAGCATTTT. It translates to CASSTGTSTNQPQHF.